This TCR beta chain emerged from a study of blood T cell repertoires in COVID-19. In the study overall: The origin of the acute and convalescent COVID-19 samples was the United States, Italy and Spain. Sample material is recorded as cDNA or gDNA derived from T cells, B-cell-depleted T cells, or PBMCs.

Germline CDR1 and CDR2: MNHEY and SMNVEV (reference sequence). The junction had 13 bases not matched to a gene; V was cut back by 7 bases and J by 8 bases. This CDR3 is built from 14 residues. Authors' analysis steps: Reference gene primer amplification gave nucleated cell count estimates. Generated by immunoSEQ multiplex PCR, the TCRdb table keeps only in-frame clones and is missing some. V, J and clone size are those of that table, while D and trimming were read from the DNA. The sample holds some 310,000 clones, roughly 88% seen once. During active infection, Seattle patients enrolled and were then monitored through disease.

Sequencing used peripheral blood. This chain uses TRBV27 with TRBJ1-1; 7 bases fit TRBD1. The TCR was taken from a woman aged 30 to 39 with COVID-19, enrolled during active disease. CDR3 nucleotides: TGTGCCAGCACTCCATCCCAGGACAGGAGAGAAGCTTTCTTT. Amino acids: CASTPSQDRREAFF.